This T cell receptor beta chain was identified during a study of identifying expanded T cells in peripheral blood. Whole-study findings and limits: Clone count variance between approximately two-week samples rose with total template count. Over approximately two and four weeks, about 17 and 20 clones changed, versus 1.2 between replicates.

Collection occurred without any documented infections or immune events in donors. With regard to this clone: The antigen is not known.

In germline, CDR1 is SNHLY, CDR2 FYNNEI. CDR3 size: 15 residues. After removal of 4 bases from V and 9 bases from J, the junction contained 9 bases not matched to a gene. Clones were read by immunoSEQ multiplex PCR, and TCRdb kept only the in-frame ones, dropping some. The sample lists about 100,000 clones; roughly 88% were seen once. This chain uses TRBV2 with TRBJ2-1; 10 positions match TRBD2. Sequences were obtained from blood. This clonotype was obtained from a person aged 18 to 69 in good health. For the CDR3, the DNA is TGTGCCAGCAGTGTTCAGAGCGGGGGGGCCTCTGAGCAGTTCTTC. As protein: CASSVQSGGASEQFF.